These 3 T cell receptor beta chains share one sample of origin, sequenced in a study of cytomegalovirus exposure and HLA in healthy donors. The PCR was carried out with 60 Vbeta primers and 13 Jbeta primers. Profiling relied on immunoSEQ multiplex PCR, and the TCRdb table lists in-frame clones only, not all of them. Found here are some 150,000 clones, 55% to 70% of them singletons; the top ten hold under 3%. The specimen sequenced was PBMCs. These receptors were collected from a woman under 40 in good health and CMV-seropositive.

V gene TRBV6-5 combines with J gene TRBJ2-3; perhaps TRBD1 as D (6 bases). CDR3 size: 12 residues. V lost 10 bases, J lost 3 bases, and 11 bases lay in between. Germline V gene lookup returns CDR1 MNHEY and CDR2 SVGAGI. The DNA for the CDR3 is TGTGCCATCTCAACAGGGACAGATACGCAGTATTTT. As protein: CAISTGTDTQYF.

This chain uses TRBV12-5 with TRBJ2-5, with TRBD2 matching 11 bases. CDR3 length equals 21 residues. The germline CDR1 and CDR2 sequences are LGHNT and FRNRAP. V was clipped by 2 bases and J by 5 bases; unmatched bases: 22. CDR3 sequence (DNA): TGTGCTAGTGGTTTGCCTACGGTGGGACTAGCGGAGACCCACCGGTGGGAGACCCAGTACTTC. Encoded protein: CASGLPTVGLAETHRWETQYF.

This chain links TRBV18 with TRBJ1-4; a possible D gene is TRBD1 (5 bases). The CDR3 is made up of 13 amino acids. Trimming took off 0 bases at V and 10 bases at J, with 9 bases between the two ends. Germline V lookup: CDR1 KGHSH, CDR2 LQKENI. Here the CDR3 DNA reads TGTGCCAGCTCACCACCGGGGCTGGGAAAACTGTTTTTT. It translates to CASSPPGLGKLFF.